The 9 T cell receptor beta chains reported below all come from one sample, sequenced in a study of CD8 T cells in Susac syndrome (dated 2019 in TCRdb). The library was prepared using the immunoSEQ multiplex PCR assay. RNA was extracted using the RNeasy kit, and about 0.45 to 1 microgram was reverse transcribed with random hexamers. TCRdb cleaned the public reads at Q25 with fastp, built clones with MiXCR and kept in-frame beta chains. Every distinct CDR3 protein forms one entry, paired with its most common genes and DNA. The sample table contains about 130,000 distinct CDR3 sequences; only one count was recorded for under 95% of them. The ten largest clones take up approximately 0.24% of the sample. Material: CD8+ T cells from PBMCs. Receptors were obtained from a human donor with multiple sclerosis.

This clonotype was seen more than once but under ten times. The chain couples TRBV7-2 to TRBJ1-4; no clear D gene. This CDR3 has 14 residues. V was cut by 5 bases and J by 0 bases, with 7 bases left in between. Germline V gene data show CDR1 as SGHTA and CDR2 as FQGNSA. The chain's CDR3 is CASSRDATNEKLFF. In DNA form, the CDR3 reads TGTGCCAGCAGCCGTGACGCAACTAATGAAAAACTGTTTTTT.

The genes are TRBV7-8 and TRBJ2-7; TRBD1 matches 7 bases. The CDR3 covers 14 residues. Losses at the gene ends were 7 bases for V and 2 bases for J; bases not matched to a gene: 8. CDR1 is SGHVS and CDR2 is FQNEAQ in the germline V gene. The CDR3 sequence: CASTEQGSTYEQYF. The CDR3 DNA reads TGTGCCAGCACCGAACAGGGGTCAACCTACGAGCAGTACTTC.

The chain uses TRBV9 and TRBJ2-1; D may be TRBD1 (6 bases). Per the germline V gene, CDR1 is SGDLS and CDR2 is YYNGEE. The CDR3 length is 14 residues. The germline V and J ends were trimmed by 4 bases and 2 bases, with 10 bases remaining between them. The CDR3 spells CASSRQETYNEQFF. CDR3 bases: TGTGCCAGCAGCAGACAGGAAACCTACAATGAGCAGTTCTTC.

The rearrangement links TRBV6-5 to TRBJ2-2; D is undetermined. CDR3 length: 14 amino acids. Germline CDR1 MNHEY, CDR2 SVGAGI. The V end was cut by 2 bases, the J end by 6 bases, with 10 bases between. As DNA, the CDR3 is TGTGCCAGCAGTTACGCGTCTACCGCCGGGGAGCTGTTTTTT. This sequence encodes CASSYASTAGELFF.

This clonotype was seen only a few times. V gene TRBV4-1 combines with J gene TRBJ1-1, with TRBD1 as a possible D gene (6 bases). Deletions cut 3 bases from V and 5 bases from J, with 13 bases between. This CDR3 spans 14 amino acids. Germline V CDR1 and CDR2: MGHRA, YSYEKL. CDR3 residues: CASSQATGMTEAFF. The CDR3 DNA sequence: TGCGCCAGCAGCCAGGCAACAGGGATGACTGAAGCTTTCTTT.

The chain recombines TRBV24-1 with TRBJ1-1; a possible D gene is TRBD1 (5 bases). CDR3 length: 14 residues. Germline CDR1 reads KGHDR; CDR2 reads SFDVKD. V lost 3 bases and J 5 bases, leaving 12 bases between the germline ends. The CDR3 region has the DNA TGTGCCACCAGTGATCTCCAAGGGGAGACTGAAGCTTTCTTT. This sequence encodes CATSDLQGETEAFF.

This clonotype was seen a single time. The CDR3 DNA reads as TGTGCCAGCAGTGCCTCCGGACAGGAAAACTTCTATGGCTACACCTTC. Encoded protein: CASSASGQENFYGYTF. This chain uses TRBV6-4 with TRBJ1-2; 7 bases line up with TRBD1. This CDR3 contains 16 residues. V was pared by 4 bases and J by 4 bases, with 12 bases of the junction left unmatched. CDR1 is MRHNA, CDR2 SNTAGT, per germline.

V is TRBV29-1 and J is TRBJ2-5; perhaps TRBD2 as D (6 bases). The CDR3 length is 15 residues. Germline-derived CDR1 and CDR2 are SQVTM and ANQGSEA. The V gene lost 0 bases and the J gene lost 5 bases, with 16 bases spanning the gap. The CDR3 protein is CSVEDLGAGEETQYF. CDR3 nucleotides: TGCAGCGTTGAAGATCTTGGAGCGGGCGAGGAGACCCAGTACTTC.

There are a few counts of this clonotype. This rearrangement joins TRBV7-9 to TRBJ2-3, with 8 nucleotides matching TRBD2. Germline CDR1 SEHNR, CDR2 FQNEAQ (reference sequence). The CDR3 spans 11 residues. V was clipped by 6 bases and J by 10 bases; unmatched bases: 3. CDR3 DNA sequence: TGTGCCAGCAGTCCCGGGGGGGCGCAGTATTTT. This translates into CASSPGGAQYF.